This T cell receptor beta chain was sequenced during a study of tumor and adjacent non-tumor tissue in lung cancer. Findings and limits, study-wide: Tumor tissue had significantly higher TCR diversity than normal lung. Shorter survival was associated with higher TCR diversity in tumors.

A modified ARM-PCR protocol with three rounds of nested PCR amplified TCRbeta. MiXCR, applied by TCRdb to the multiplex PCR reads, yields one record per CDR3 protein. The table shows roughly 69,000 distinct CDR3 sequences, with more than 65% occurring only once. No cell sorting was done before RNA was extracted from the tissue. More than 3 cm separated this lung sample from the edge of the tumor. Newly diagnosed lung cancer patients had thoracic surgery in China, August–late 2014, without prior chemotherapy. Germline V gene lookup returns CDR1 MNHEY and CDR2 SVGAGI. V trimming: 9 bases; J trimming: 6 bases; junction bases outside the gene matches: 14. The CDR3 sequence is 14 residues long. Concerning this clonotype: The antigen remains undetermined.

The sequence derives from a man in his sixties with non-small cell lung cancer. Sequences were obtained from distant non-tumor lung tissue. V usage is TRBV6-5 and J usage is TRBJ2-7; 7 nucleotides agree with TRBD1. CDR3 nucleotides: TGTGCCAGTAGAGACCCGACAGGGTCAAGCGAGCAGTACTTC. It encodes CASRDPTGSSEQYF.